The present T cell receptor (beta chain) was sequenced within a study of CXCR3-negative and CXCR3-positive naive CD8 T cells. Findings of the study overall: Memory cells differed in TRBV-TRBJ usage, but naive CXCR3-negative and CXCR3-positive cells had similar usage. Memory CD8+ cells had much lower diversity, and both naive subsets had comparably high diversity.

In triplicate, each CD8+ T cell subset was sorted at under 350,000 cells per replicate. Among CD8+ T cells, naive ones were CD45RO-CCR7+CD27+CD95-. The CDR3 is 12 residues long. Germline V gene sequence: CDR1 SQVTM, CDR2 ANQGSEA. UMI-labeled 5' RACE yielded the TRB cDNA libraries. TCRdb re-called the 5' RACE reads; one entry per CDR3 protein, DNA not given. The sample totals fewer than 80,000 distinct CDR3 sequences; its top ten clones hold 4.3%. About this clonotype: Its antigen remains unknown.

V gene TRBV29-1 combines with J gene TRBJ2-2. Sequencing was performed on naive CXCR3- CD8+ T cells from blood. The subset was: CD45RO-CCR7+CD27+CD95- naive CD8+ T cells lacking CXCR3 (TNR3-). The receptor was derived from a human donor in good health. Some clones in this sample may be carry-over from other donors' samples. This chain's CDR3 is CSVRASSGELFF.